A single sample gave rise to the 5 T cell receptor beta chains below, sequenced in a study of CD8+CD57+ T cells in acquired aplastic anemia. Sequencing involved patients with CD8+CD57+ cell expansion previously shown by flow cytometry. Genomic DNA was employed as the template in profiling TCR beta VDJ and CDR3. TCRdb ran MiXCR on the reads and lists one entry per CDR3 protein. The sample records 150,000 to 200,000 distinct CDR3 sequences, about 50% being singletons. The sequenced material came from sorted CD4+, CD8+, or CD8+CD57+ T cells (not recorded which) from PBMCs. These receptors were obtained from a human donor with aplastic anemia.

This clonotype has at least ten counts. The chain employs TRBV12-3 or TRBV12-4 and TRBJ2-2, with TRBD1 identical over 9 bases. This CDR3 is 17 amino acids long. Unmatched junction bases numbered 16, after V lost 6 bases and J lost 8 bases. The DNA of the CDR3 is TGTGCCAGCAGCCACAGCGAGGGGACAGGGAAGATAGGGGAGCTGTTTTTT. Its protein is CASSHSEGTGKIGELFF.

The genes are TRBV14 and TRBJ2-7; D is uncertain. Germline values: CDR1 SGHDN, CDR2 FVKESK. The CDR3 spans 13 residues. V lost 1 base and J 4 bases, leaving 8 bases between the germline ends. The CDR3: CASSQASRYEQYF. In nucleotides, the CDR3 is TGTGCCAGCAGCCAAGCGTCGAGGTACGAGCAGTACTTC.

J is TRBJ2-7 and V is TRBV30; D ambiguous. In germline, CDR1 is GTSNPN, CDR2 SVGIG (reference sequence). Trimming left V 0 bases short and J 2 bases short, with 8 bases between. The CDR3 has 13 residues. The CDR3 DNA follows: TGTGCCTGGAGTGTACACCAGACCTACGAGCAGTACTTC. Its protein product is CAWSVHQTYEQYF. Variable domain in full (rest from reference TRBV30 and TRBJ2-7): SQTIHQWPATLVQPVGSPLSLECTVEGTSNPNLYWYRQAAGRGLQLLFYSVGIGQISSEVPQNLSASRPQDRQFILSSKKLLLSDSGFYLCAWSVHQTYEQYFGPGTRLTVT.

J is TRBJ2-7 and V is TRBV5-1, with a tentative D call TRBD2 (6 bases). V lost 3 bases, J lost 11 bases, and 24 bases lay in between. Germline V gene sequence: CDR1 SGHRS, CDR2 YFSETQ. This CDR3 has 15 amino acids. The CDR3 reads CASSWGSGDRTAEYF. DNA for the CDR3: TGCGCCAGCAGCTGGGGTTCGGGAGATCGTACTGCGGAGTACTTC.

Many counts were recorded for this clonotype. This may come from a read error, since a much larger clone is one base off. The chain links TRBV3-1 to TRBJ2-7; D not certain. CDR3 size: 11 residues. V lost 2 bases and J 3 bases, leaving 2 bases between the germline ends. Germline-derived CDR1 and CDR2 are LGHDT and YNNKEL (reference sequence). As DNA, the CDR3 is TGTGCCAGCAGCCAATACTACGAGCAGTACTTC. It translates to CASSQYYEQYF.